The TCR beta chain under discussion was sequenced for a study of early T cells in non-severe SARS-CoV-2 infection. Whole-study context: Chains were unpaired, as sequencing was done on bulk RNA from unsorted whole blood. Overall study findings and caveats: The VDJdb matching leaned toward anti-spike CD8 responses and overlooked private and CD4 specificities.

CDR1 and CDR2 (germline): SQVTM, ANQGSEA. The CDR3 sequence is 15 residues long. Trimming removed 7 bases at V and 0 bases at J, with 18 bases between. As part of library construction, unique molecular identifiers were attached to individual cDNA molecules. TCRdb independently ran MiXCR on the 5' RACE reads; one entry per CDR3 protein. Found here are tens of thousands of distinct CDR3 sequences, 6% to 7% of them singletons; the top ten hold about 3%. This clonotype was seen repeatedly, ten times or more. Its target is not known. This clonotype was sampled from an adult who was a healthcare worker with PCR-confirmed SARS-CoV-2 infection or an uninfected control (not recorded which). Specimen: whole blood. The V gene is TRBV29-1, the J gene TRBJ2-5; tentative D call: TRBD1 (6 bases). In DNA, the CDR3 is TGCAGCGGAGAGGACCCCAGGGACAACCAAGAGACCCAGTACTTC. Translation: CSGEDPRDNQETQYF. The full variable domain, with the rest looked up from reference TRBV29-1 and TRBJ2-5, is SAVISQKPSRDICQRGTSLTIQCQVDSQVTMMFWYRQQPGQSLTLIATANQGSEATYESGFVIDKFPISRPNLTFSTLTVSNMSPEDSSIYLCSGEDPRDNQETQYFGPGTRLLVL.